This T cell receptor (beta chain) was obtained from a study of radiation and T cells in renal cell carcinoma. Study-level findings and limits: Top tumor clonotypes rose in blood 2 weeks post-radiation, then contracted.

Assay used: immunoSEQ multiplex PCR; TCRdb lists only in-frame clones, some missing. The sample has more than 60,000 clones; 83% are singletons. Concerning this clone: Antigen unknown.

This sample's time point: blood 4 weeks post-SBRT, at nephrectomy. Stated treatment: 15 Gy SBRT to primary tumor, nephrectomy 4 weeks later. This clonotype was obtained from a woman in her sixties with renal cell carcinoma. The material was blood, obtained from a patient whose treatment included radiotherapy and nephrectomy.

Written as DNA, the CDR3 is TGTGCCAGCAGGTGGACAGCCGCCTACGAGCAGTACTTC. Translated, it gives CASRWTAAYEQYF. The chain uses TRBV6-5 and TRBJ2-7; D might be TRBD1 (6 bases). Trimming stripped 6 bases from V and 2 bases from J, with 11 bases between. The length of the CDR3 is 13 residues. The germline CDR1 and CDR2 sequences are MNHEY and SVGAGI.